The 27 T cell receptor beta chains listed next were all sequenced from one sample in a study of Tregs in tolerant kidney transplant recipients. TCRdb keeps only in-frame clones here, not all; method: immunoSEQ multiplex PCR. This sample's table reports roughly 48,000 clones. This specimen consisted of CD4+ T cells from blood, obtained before the transplant. The receptor source for this set is a human donor who received a combined kidney and bone marrow transplant.

Regarding this clone: The CDR3 end falls 3 residues outside the read, so it is completed with the germline J gene. The V gene is TRBV7-7, the J gene TRBJ1-5, with D uncertain. The CDR3 spans 14 residues. V lost 5 bases to trimming and J lost 7 bases, with 15 bases between them. Germline-derived CDR1 and CDR2 are SSHAT and FNYEAQ (reference sequence). CDR3 protein: CASSNVAVQQPQHF. CDR3 DNA, as far as it was read: TGTGCCAGCAGCAACGTGGCCGTTCAACAGCCC.

With regard to this clone: Sequencing ends 3 residues short of the CDR3 end; the germline J gene provides the rest. The chain is built from TRBV30 and TRBJ2-7; no firm D call. The CDR3 totals 13 residues. V was cut by 1 base and J by 2 bases, with 9 bases left in between. Germline-derived CDR1 and CDR2 are GTSNPN and SVGIG (reference sequence). The CDR3 bases that were read are TGTGCCTGGAGTGGGAAGGGTCCCTACGAG. Translating it yields CAWSGKGPYE. The whole CDR3 reads CAWSGKGPYEQYF.

Turning to this clone: The observed sequence ends 3 residues before the CDR3 terminus, with the missing tail filled in from the germline J gene. The chain combines TRBV6-2 or TRBV6-3 with TRBJ2-7; D is possibly TRBD2 (5 bases). The CDR3 loop spans 13 amino acids. The germline gives CDR1 MNHEY, CDR2 SVGEGT. The ends were cut back, 7 bases at V and 4 bases at J, with 14 bases in the middle. This CDR3 reads CASTASGGYEQYF. CDR3 DNA, as far as it was read: TGTGCCAGCACTGCCTCCGGCGGGTACGAG.

On this clone: The read ends 3 residues before the CDR3 terminus; that terminus is restored from the germline J gene. The rearrangement links TRBV19 to TRBJ2-7, with D unclear. With 8 bases removed from V and 6 bases from J, the gap between germline ends came to 11 bases. Germline values: CDR1 LNHDA, CDR2 SQIVND (reference sequence). The CDR3 is made up of 11 amino acids. The covered CDR3 bases are TGTGCCAGTTCATCCCATTCCGAG. It yields the protein CASSSHSE. The whole CDR3 protein reads CASSSHSEQYF.

A note on this clone: The CDR3 is cut off 3 residues early in the read; its end comes from the germline J gene. V and J are TRBV19 and TRBJ1-1; 7 bases map to TRBD1. V trimming: 1 base; J trimming: 4 bases; junction bases outside the gene matches: 3. CDR1 LNHDA and CDR2 SQIVND come from the germline V gene (reference sequence). The CDR3 is 14 amino acids. CDR3 in amino acids: CASSIGQGGTEAFF. CDR3 bases read: TGTGCCAGTAGTATAGGGCAGGGGGGCACTGAA. Full variable domain (outside the CDR3, taken from reference TRBV19 and TRBJ1-1): DGGITQSPKYLFRKEGQNVTLSCEQNLNHDAMYWYRQDPGQGLRLIYYSQIVNDFQKGDIAEGYSVSREKKESFPLTVTSAQKNPTAFYLCASSIGQGGTEAFFGQGTRLTVV.

Regarding this clone: The CDR3 is cut off 3 residues early in the read; its end comes from the germline J gene. The rearrangement uses TRBV18 and TRBJ1-4, with D perhaps TRBD1 (6 bases). Germline-derived CDR1 and CDR2 are KGHSH and LQKENI. Trimming took 3 bases from V and 1 from J, leaving 9 bases between them. This CDR3 is built from 15 residues. The sequenced part of the CDR3 DNA is TGTGCCAGCTCACCGCAGACAGGAACTAATGAAAAA. Translating gives CASSPQTGTNEK. The full-length CDR3 reads as CASSPQTGTNEKLFF.

The DNA read from the CDR3 is TGTGCCAGCTTCGAGTCTCACAGGAGGAACAATGAG. Translation: CASFESHRRNNE. Given in full, the CDR3 is CASFESHRRNNEQFF. The V call is TRBV2, the J call TRBJ2-1; either TRBD1 or TRBD2 may supply D (5 bases each). The read gets to within 3 residues of the CDR3 end, and the germline J gene fills in the rest. CDR3 size: 15 residues. CDR1 SNHLY and CDR2 FYNNEI come from the germline V gene. Trimming removed 8 bases at V and 5 bases at J, with 19 bases between.

In regard to this clone: The read ends 3 residues early relative to the CDR3; the germline J gene fills the gap. The chain has TRBV30 and TRBJ1-5, with TRBD1 matching 10 bases. CDR3 length equals 19 residues. Germline V gene data show CDR1 as GTSNPN and CDR2 as SVGIG (reference sequence). The V gene end was trimmed by 1 base and the J gene end by 2 bases; junction bases not matched to a gene: 14. The CDR3 loop reads CAWSASGTGEIFGNQPQHF. Incomplete CDR3 DNA: TGTGCCTGGAGTGCGTCCGGGACAGGGGAGATTTTTGGCAATCAGCCC. The variable domain in full, completed from reference TRBV30 and TRBJ1-5, reads SQTIHQWPATLVQPVGSPLSLECTVEGTSNPNLYWYRQAAGRGLQLLFYSVGIGQISSEVPQNLSASRPQDRQFILSSKKLLLSDSGFYLCAWSASGTGEIFGNQPQHFGDGTRLSIL.

Details on this clone: Sequencing ends 3 residues short of the CDR3 end; the germline J gene provides the rest. The chain has TRBV7-6 and TRBJ2-3; D unresolved. V lost 0 bases to trimming and J lost 7 bases, with 8 bases between them. The germline gives CDR1 SGHVS, CDR2 FNYEAQ. The CDR3 is made up of 13 amino acids. CDR3 DNA, as far as it was read: TGTGCCAGCAGCTTAGCTGAGGTGAATACG. This codes for CASSLAEVNT. In full, the CDR3 reads CASSLAEVNTQYF.

Notes on this clone: The read gets to within 3 residues of the CDR3 end, and the germline J gene fills in the rest. The chain joins TRBV20-1 to TRBJ1-2; TRBD1 aligns across 12 bases. The CDR3 runs 16 residues. The germline V gene encodes CDR1 DFQATT and CDR2 SNEGSKA (reference sequence). The sequenced part of the CDR3 DNA is TGCAGTGCTAGAGATCTCGGGGGACAGGGGGCTTGGGGC. Amino acids: CSARDLGGQGAWG. The full CDR3 is CSARDLGGQGAWGYTF.

Regarding this clone: The CDR3 end lies 3 residues beyond the end of the read and is filled in from the germline J gene. This chain links TRBV5-4 with TRBJ2-3; 10 bases map to TRBD2. CDR1 and CDR2 from the germline V gene are SGHNT and YYREEE (reference sequence). The CDR3 spans 15 residues. V shed 1 base and J 5 bases; nucleotides not matched to a gene: 4. The CDR3 sequence: CASSLRSGREDTQYF. The covered CDR3 bases are TGTGCCAGCAGCTTGCGCAGCGGGAGGGAAGATACG.

As to this clone: The read gets to within 3 residues of the CDR3 end, and the germline J gene fills in the rest. The chain links TRBV23-1 to TRBJ2-3, with a possible D match to TRBD1 (5 bases). TRBV23-1 falls under the ORF class, with uncertain function. This CDR3 has 15 residues. The V end lost 10 bases, the J end lost 3 bases, and 20 bases lay between the germline ends. CDR3 amino acids: CATPQDNPVTDTQYF. CDR3 DNA, as far as it was read: TGCGCCACCCCCCAGGACAACCCCGTTACAGATACG.

Note on this clone: The CDR3 end is not reached by the read, which stops 3 residues before it; the germline J gene fills it in. The V gene is TRBV10-3, the J gene TRBJ2-1; TRBD2 agrees at 13 bases. There are 14 residues in the CDR3. The germline CDR1 and CDR2 sequences are ENHRY and SYGVKD. J gave up 6 bases and V 4 bases, and 0 bases lay outside the gene matches. The CDR3 region is CAISGLAGGNEQFF. The DNA read from the CDR3 is TGTGCCATCAGTGGACTAGCGGGAGGCAATGAG.

CDR3 bases read: TGTGCCAGCAGCTCAGGGTTAGGAGCAGATACG. Its protein is CASSSGLGADT. The complete CDR3 sequence is CASSSGLGADTQYF. The chain uses TRBV7-9 and TRBJ2-3, with D possibly TRBD1 on 5 matching bases. The observed sequence ends 3 residues before the CDR3 terminus, with the missing tail filled in from the germline J gene. This CDR3 spans 14 amino acids. CDR1 SEHNR and CDR2 FQNEAQ come from the germline V gene (reference sequence). V was cut by 4 bases and J by 4 bases, with 12 bases left in between.

Comments on this clone: Read sequence stops 3 residues before the CDR3 end, and the germline J gene provides the missing end. V gene TRBV7-8 combines with J gene TRBJ1-6, with D unresolved. In germline, CDR1 is SGHVS, CDR2 FQNEAQ. This CDR3 is 18 amino acids long. V lost 2 bases to trimming and J lost 0 bases, with 14 bases between them. The CDR3 here is CASSLYQSFSSYNSPLHF. The part of the CDR3 DNA that was read is TGTGCCAGCAGCTTATACCAGAGTTTCAGCTCCTATAATTCACCC.

Points on this clone: The observed sequence ends 3 residues before the CDR3 terminus, with the missing tail filled in from the germline J gene. V is TRBV19 and J is TRBJ2-3; D gene ambiguous. This CDR3 is built from 11 residues. Per the germline V gene, CDR1 is LNHDA and CDR2 is SQIVND (reference sequence). The CDR3 loop is CASETSRAQYF. The sequenced CDR3 bases are TGTGCCAGCGAAACCAGTCGGGCG.

Comments on this clone: The read falls 3 residues short of the CDR3 end, and the missing part is taken from the germline J gene. V usage is TRBV5-1 and J usage is TRBJ1-2; tentative D call: TRBD1 (6 bases). V lost 4 bases to trimming and J lost 1 base, with 14 bases between them. This CDR3 has 15 amino acids. The germline V gene encodes CDR1 SGHRS and CDR2 YFSETQ. This chain's CDR3 is CASSLPRDNNYGYTF. The CDR3 bases that were read are TGCGCCAGCAGCCTCCCTAGGGACAATAACTATGGC. Combining the CDR3 with reference TRBV5-1 and TRBJ1-2 gives the whole variable domain KAGVTQTPRYLIKTRGQQVTLSCSPISGHRSVSWYQQTPGQGLQFLFEYFSETQRNKGNFPGRFSGRQFSNSRSEMNVSTLELGDSALYLCASSLPRDNNYGYTFGSGTRLTVV.

A remark on this clone: The read finishes 3 residues shy of the CDR3 end, and the germline J gene is used to complete it. The rearrangement uses TRBV2 and TRBJ2-7, with 7 bases fitting TRBD2. This CDR3 region has 14 residues. Germline assignment: CDR1 SNHLY and CDR2 FYNNEI. With 6 bases clipped from V and 0 bases from J, the junction kept 5 bases outside the gene matches. The CDR3 is CASRGSGTSYEQYF. The sequenced CDR3 bases are TGTGCCAGCAGGGGAAGCGGGACCTCCTACGAG.

To note about this clone: The read gets to within 3 residues of the CDR3 end, and the germline J gene fills in the rest. This chain joins TRBV18 and TRBJ2-7, with 8 bases matching TRBD1. The CDR3 extends over 15 amino acids. With 3 bases clipped from V and 2 bases from J, the junction kept 6 bases outside the gene matches. Germline CDR1 and CDR2: KGHSH and LQKENI. The CDR3: CASSPVRQGTYEQYF. The CDR3 DNA, read in part, is TGTGCCAGCTCACCGGTTCGACAGGGGACCTACGAG. Supplemented by reference TRBV18 and TRBJ2-7, the full variable domain reads NAGVMQNPRHLVRRRGQEARLRCSPMKGHSHVYWYRQLPEEGLKFMVYLQKENIIDESGMPKERFSAEFPKEGPSILRIQQVVRGDSAAYFCASSPVRQGTYEQYFGPGTRLTVT.

Remarks on this clone: From the germline J gene comes the end of the CDR3, since the read stops 3 residues before it. The chain carries TRBV20-1 and TRBJ2-7, with D possibly TRBD2 on 5 matching bases. V lost 8 bases, J lost 6 bases, and 23 bases lay in between. CDR3 length: 14 residues. In germline, CDR1 is DFQATT, CDR2 SNEGSKA (reference sequence). The covered CDR3 bases are TGCAGTACGAAGCCCCCGGGGTTTCCCGGCGAG. Translation gives CSTKPPGFPGE. The whole CDR3 reads CSTKPPGFPGEQYF.

Comment on this clone: The read gets to within 3 residues of the CDR3 end, and the germline J gene fills in the rest. V gene TRBV5-1 combines with J gene TRBJ2-2, with TRBD2 identical over 9 bases. Germline CDR1 and CDR2: SGHRS and YFSETQ. V lost 4 bases, J lost 2 bases, and 3 bases stayed unmatched. The CDR3 length is 15 residues. The CDR3 loop is CASSPTSGNTGELFF. The CDR3 bases that were read are TGCGCCAGCAGCCCGACTAGCGGAAACACCGGGGAG.

To note about this clone: The read comes to an end 3 residues before the CDR3 does, leaving the germline J gene to fill in the end. The chain combines TRBV5-1 with TRBJ2-2, with D possibly matching TRBD2 (6 bases). Trimming pared 1 base from V and 7 bases from J, leaving 11 bases between. Germline V CDR1 and CDR2: SGHRS, YFSETQ. The length of the CDR3 is 14 residues. Incomplete CDR3 DNA: TGCGCCAGCAGCTTGCCTAGCGATCGCGGGGAG. Its translation: CASSLPSDRGE. The entire CDR3 protein reads CASSLPSDRGELFF.

About this clone: The read terminates 3 residues before the CDR3 end, so the remaining end is supplied by the germline J gene. The V gene is TRBV20-1, the J gene TRBJ2-1; 7 bases are shared with TRBD2. Losses at the gene ends were 6 bases for V and 4 bases for J; bases not matched to a gene: 9. This CDR3 spans 14 amino acids. From germline, CDR1 is DFQATT and CDR2 SNEGSKA (reference sequence). The sequenced CDR3 bases are TGCAGTGCCCGAGGGCGGGAGCTATACAATGAG. Its translation is CSARGRELYNE. The CDR3 in its entirety is CSARGRELYNEQFF.

To note about this clone: The CDR3 end falls 3 residues outside the read, so it is completed with the germline J gene. V is TRBV20-1 and J is TRBJ2-5; tentative D call: TRBD2 (5 bases). CDR1 is DFQATT and CDR2 is SNEGSKA in the germline V gene (reference sequence). Trimming took off 6 bases at V and 5 bases at J, with 16 bases between the two ends. The CDR3 sequence is 13 residues long. The CDR3 protein is CSAIPRGPETQYF. Incomplete CDR3 DNA: TGCAGTGCCATTCCTCGGGGTCCCGAGACC.

The CDR3 DNA, read in part, is TGTGCCAGCAGCTTAAAGGGTTATGGGGAGACC. Its translation: CASSLKGYGET. The CDR3 as a whole reads CASSLKGYGETQYF. The chain is built from TRBV7-3 and TRBJ2-5; D is undetermined. The missing CDR3 end, 3 residues past where the read stops, is filled in from the germline J gene. This CDR3 contains 14 residues. Deletions cut 1 base from V and 5 bases from J, with 11 bases between. Germline V gene sequence: CDR1 SGHTA, CDR2 FQGTGA.

The CDR3 sequence is CSARDPGQGALRGTEAFF. CDR3 bases read: TGCAGTGCTAGAGATCCGGGACAGGGGGCTTTGAGGGGCACTGAA. J is TRBJ1-1 and V is TRBV20-1; 12 bases map to TRBD1. The CDR3 goes on 3 residues after the read ends, and that part is filled in from the germline J gene. Trimming took 0 bases from V and 4 from J; bases not matched to a gene: 12. The V gene's germline CDR1 is DFQATT and CDR2 SNEGSKA (reference sequence). The CDR3 is made up of 18 amino acids.

Worth noting for this clone: Read data end 3 residues before the CDR3 end; the end is taken from the germline J gene. The gene calls are TRBV5-1 and TRBJ1-2, with D tentatively TRBD1 (6 bases). The CDR3 contains 14 residues. Germline values: CDR1 SGHRS, CDR2 YFSETQ. V was shortened by 4 bases and J by 6 bases, with 16 bases between the two germline ends. CDR3 DNA (partial): TGCGCCAGCAGCGGGGACCGCTCAGGGGATGGC. The encoded protein is CASSGDRSGDG. The full CDR3 is CASSGDRSGDGYTF.